Below, 18 T cell receptor beta chains from the same sample are listed, as sequenced in a study of blood T cell repertoires in COVID-19. Sequenced by immunoSEQ multiplex PCR; TCRdb stores in-frame clones only, minus some. The table shows roughly 220,000 clones, with about 85% occurring only once. The sequenced material came from peripheral blood. The source of these receptors is a man in his fifties who had recovered from COVID-19.

V usage is TRBV30 and J usage is TRBJ1-2, with D perhaps matching TRBD1 (5 bases). The CDR3 extends over 9 amino acids. The germline gives CDR1 GTSNPN, CDR2 SVGIG (reference sequence). The CDR3 sequence is CAQDYGYTF. In nucleotides, the CDR3 is TGTGCACAGGACTATGGCTACACCTTC. Based on the CDR3 plus reference TRBV30 and TRBJ1-2, the full variable domain is SQTIHQWPATLVQPVGSPLSLECTVEGTSNPNLYWYRQAAGRGLQLLFYSVGIGQISSEVPQNLSASRPQDRQFILSSKKLLLSDSGFYLCAQDYGYTFGSGTRLTVV.

The chain carries TRBV28 and TRBJ1-2; TRBD1 aligns across 9 bases. CDR1 is MDHEN, CDR2 SYDVKM, per germline. With 4 bases clipped from V and 2 bases from J, the junction kept 5 bases outside the gene matches. The CDR3 runs 15 residues. The CDR3 reads CASSSWTGENYGYTF. The CDR3 DNA reads TGTGCCAGCAGTTCTTGGACAGGGGAAAACTATGGCTACACCTTC.

The chain combines TRBV6-5 with TRBJ2-7, with D tentatively TRBD1 (5 bases). CDR1 is MNHEY and CDR2 is SVGAGI in the germline V gene. The CDR3 contains 13 residues. Trimming removed 6 bases at V and 6 bases at J, with 15 bases between. DNA of the CDR3: TGTGCCAGCAGCCGGACACGCAAGGCCGAGCAGTACTTC. Its translation is CASSRTRKAEQYF.

V gene TRBV6-1 combines with J gene TRBJ2-1; 11 bases align to TRBD2. The J segment lost 4 bases and the V segment lost 4 bases, leaving 6 bases of the junction unmatched. The CDR3 sequence is 16 residues long. Germline assignment: CDR1 MNHNS and CDR2 SASEGT. CDR3 region: CASSVTGLAAYNEQFF. CDR3 nucleotides: TGTGCCAGCAGTGTCACGGGACTAGCGGCGTACAATGAGCAGTTCTTC.

The CDR3 DNA reads as TGTGCCACGGGAGGACGCAACTCCTACGAGCAGTACTTC. Translation gives CATGGRNSYEQYF. V is TRBV3-1 (or the pseudogene TRBV3-2) and J is TRBJ2-7; 7 nucleotides agree with TRBD2. CDR1 and CDR2 from the germline V gene are LGHDT and YNNKEL (reference sequence). J lost 0 bases, V lost 10 bases, and 6 bases had no gene match. This CDR3 has 13 amino acids.

The chain couples TRBV6-5 to TRBJ1-5, with 7 bases lining up with TRBD1. Germline lookup yields CDR1 MNHEY and CDR2 SVGAGI. Trimming at V came to 5 bases and at J to 5 bases, leaving 6 bases not matched to a gene. The CDR3 covers 14 residues. CDR3 amino acids: CASSHDRAYQPQHF. For the CDR3, the DNA is TGTGCCAGCAGTCACGACAGGGCCTATCAGCCCCAGCATTTT.

This rearrangement joins TRBV5-8 to TRBJ1-4; 8 positions agree with TRBD1. This CDR3 has 15 residues. Per the germline V gene, CDR1 is SGHTS and CDR2 is YDEGEE. The J segment lost 7 bases and the V segment lost 4 bases, leaving 9 bases of the junction unmatched. Here the CDR3 reads CASSGGTGGREKLFF. The CDR3 nucleotides read TGTGCCAGCAGCGGTGGGACAGGCGGTCGTGAAAAACTGTTTTTT.

The chain recombines TRBV5-1 with TRBJ2-7, with 7 bases that match TRBD2. The CDR3 is 15 amino acids. From germline, CDR1 is SGHRS and CDR2 YFSETQ. Trimming at V came to 4 bases and at J to 7 bases, leaving 14 bases not matched to a gene. The CDR3 DNA reads as TGCGCCAGCAGCCCCCATGGGGGGGTTAGAGGGGAGCAGTACTTC. Encoded protein: CASSPHGGVRGEQYF.

The rearrangement links TRBV2 to TRBJ1-4; 7 bases agree with TRBD1. Germline CDR1 and CDR2: SNHLY and FYNNEI. The CDR3 contains 18 residues. Losses at the gene ends were 5 bases for V and 1 base for J; bases not matched to a gene: 13. The CDR3 DNA follows: TGTGCCAGCAGTCGCCTTAGATATCACAGGGGAACTAATGAAAAACTGTTTTTT. Encoded protein: CASSRLRYHRGTNEKLFF.

The CDR3 DNA reads as TGTGCCAGCAGCCAGAACAGGGGGCCCTACGAGCAGTACTTC. Its translation: CASSQNRGPYEQYF. The V and J genes are TRBV3-1 (or the pseudogene TRBV3-2) and TRBJ2-7; 9 bases line up with TRBD1. V shed 3 bases and J 2 bases; nucleotides not matched to a gene: 2. From germline, CDR1 is LGHDT and CDR2 YNNKEL (reference sequence). The length of the CDR3 is 14 residues.

The rearrangement joins TRBV27 to TRBJ1-3; D uncertain. This CDR3 contains 15 residues. From germline, CDR1 is MNHEY and CDR2 SMNVEV (reference sequence). The ends were cut back, 3 bases at V and 0 bases at J, with 9 bases in the middle. The CDR3: CASSLKPYSGNTIYF. The CDR3 DNA follows: TGTGCCAGCAGTTTGAAGCCCTACTCTGGAAACACCATATATTTT.

The rearrangement joins TRBV15 to TRBJ2-5, with 9 bases aligning to TRBD2. Germline V gene lookup returns CDR1 LNHNV and CDR2 YYDKDF (reference sequence). There are 16 residues in the CDR3. Trimming took 1 base from V and 4 from J; bases not matched to a gene: 7. CDR3: CATSRGNSGSGETQYF. In nucleotides, the CDR3 is TGTGCCACCAGCAGAGGTAATAGCGGGAGCGGAGAGACCCAGTACTTC.

This chain joins TRBV19 and TRBJ2-3, with TRBD1 as a possible D gene (5 bases). Deletions cut 1 base from V and 0 bases from J, with 11 bases between. Germline CDR1 is LNHDA and CDR2 is SQIVND (reference sequence). The CDR3 is 16 amino acids. DNA for the CDR3: TGTGCCAGTAGTATAGGGGGCGGTCTGAGCACAGATACGCAGTATTTT. Its protein is CASSIGGGLSTDTQYF.

This chain connects TRBV7-8 to TRBJ2-5; TRBD2 matches 12 bases. The germline V gene encodes CDR1 SGHVS and CDR2 FQNEAQ. With V trimmed by 1 base and J by 1 base, 7 bases remained unmatched. The CDR3 extends over 18 amino acids. The CDR3 DNA reads as TGTGCCAGCAGCTTAGAGCGACTAGCGGGAGCCCTCCAAGAGACCCAGTACTTC. Amino acid sequence: CASSLERLAGALQETQYF.

This chain links TRBV2 with TRBJ2-7, with 10 bases aligning to TRBD2. Germline trimming cut 6 bases from V and 2 bases from J; bases unmatched to any gene: 7. CDR1 and CDR2 from the germline V gene are SNHLY and FYNNEI. The CDR3 is made up of 15 amino acids. The CDR3 here is CASSARTSGTYEQYF. For the CDR3, the DNA is TGTGCCAGCAGCGCAAGAACTAGCGGGACCTACGAGCAGTACTTC.

This rearrangement joins TRBV19 to TRBJ2-1; TRBD2 matches 12 bases. The V gene's germline CDR1 is LNHDA and CDR2 SQIVND (reference sequence). The CDR3 consists of 16 residues. Losses at the gene ends were 5 bases for V and 1 base for J; bases not matched to a gene: 3. In nucleotides, the CDR3 is TGTGCCAGTAGTCCTACTAGCGGGAGGTCCTACAATGAGCAGTTCTTC. This sequence encodes CASSPTSGRSYNEQFF.

The chain joins TRBV28 to TRBJ2-1; D is possibly TRBD1 (6 bases). The germline gives CDR1 MDHEN, CDR2 SYDVKM. CDR3 length: 16 amino acids. Trimming shortened V by 5 bases and J by 3 bases, and 17 bases separated the two germline ends. CDR3 bases: TGTGCCAGCAGTCCACCCGGCAGGGGAAACTACAATGAGCAGTTCTTC. Residues: CASSPPGRGNYNEQFF.

This clone was seen only a few times. The J gene is TRBJ2-7, the V gene TRBV18; TRBD2 aligns across 9 bases. The CDR3 consists of 16 residues. The trim removed 1 base at V and 0 bases at J, leaving 4 bases unmatched. From germline, CDR1 is KGHSH and CDR2 LQKENI. CDR3 bases: TGTGCCAGCTCACCACTCCTAGCGGGGCGCTCCTACGAGCAGTACTTC. Translating it yields CASSPLLAGRSYEQYF.